This TCR beta chain was observed in a study of regulatory T cells in long-lasting Graves disease. General study results and limits: Segments TRBV28, TRBJ1-2 and TRBJ2-5 showed preferential usage in persistent disease. Small numbers of samples may have cut accuracy.

Regarding this clonotype: What it binds is unknown.

The sample's time point: persistent/refractory GD, antithyroid drugs over 5 years with positive TRAb. Extracted RNA from PBMCs served as the source of the TCR library. Arm-PCR of CDR3 regions and iRepertoire HTBI primers were used to build TCR beta libraries. TCRdb used MiXCR to reprocess the multiplex PCR reads, holding one entry per CDR3 protein. Among almost 350,000 distinct CDR3 sequences listed, around 20% were seen once. V lost 8 bases to trimming and J lost 4 bases; unmatched junction nucleotides: 10. Germline CDR1 and CDR2: MNHEY and SVGEGT. CDR3 size: 15 residues. The source was peripheral blood mononuclear cells (PBMCs), collected when the disease was refractory, from a patient treated with antithyroid drugs. This receptor was obtained from a female donor with Graves disease. This rearrangement joins TRBV6-2 or TRBV6-3 to TRBJ2-2; 7 nucleotides line up with TRBD2. The CDR3 DNA sequence: TGTGCCAGCTGCCCCGGGACTATCGGCACCGGGGAGCTGTTTTTT. Translating gives CASCPGTIGTGELFF.